Listed below are T cell receptor beta chains from one sample, sequenced in a study of blood T cells in healthy people across ages. TCRdb redid the calling of the 5' RACE reads with MiXCR, one entry per CDR3 protein. This table has 550,000 to 650,000 distinct CDR3 sequences, approximately 30% appearing once. The source material was blood. Every receptor here comes from a woman aged 80 or over in good health. The CDR3 runs from the conserved cysteine through the conserved F or W. The D gene is left open where the match is weak. The size entry is marked missing in some rows and otherwise reads once, few, many or a size class.

cdr3_nt	cdr3_aa	v_call	d_call	j_call	clone_size
TGTGCCATCAGTGATTTTAATCGGGCAGGGACCCTCACTGAAGCTTTCTTT	CAISDFNRAGTLTEAFF	TRBV10-3	-	TRBJ1-1	many
TGCGCCAGCAGCCAAGATCGGACTAGCGGGGGACTCAGCTCCTACGAGCAGTACTTC	CASSQDRTSGGLSSYEQYF	TRBV4-3	TRBD2	TRBJ2-7	many
TGTGCCTGGATTGAGTTGGTACAAAGGGGCGGCTACACCTTC	CAWIELVQRGGYTF	TRBV30	-	TRBJ1-2	few
TGCAGTGCTAGAGCACTAGCGGGAGATTACAATGAGCAGTTCTTC	CSARALAGDYNEQFF	TRBV20-1	TRBD2	TRBJ2-1	once
TGTGCCAGCAGCGATAGAGGTGATGCCCATGAAAAACTGTTTTTT	CASSDRGDAHEKLFF	TRBV7-9	-	TRBJ1-4	few
TGTGCCAGCAGTTACTCGACTGATTACTACGAGCAGTACTTC	CASSYSTDYYEQYF	TRBV6-6	-	TRBJ2-7	many
TGTGCCAGCAGCTCAAAGGGGGGGGGCCGGGATGAGCAGTTCTTC	CASSSKGGGRDEQFF	TRBV7-9	-	TRBJ2-1	few
TGTGCCAGCACCCTATTCAATGAGCAGTTCTTC	CASTLFNEQFF	TRBV28	-	TRBJ2-1	few
TGCAGTGCTAGTGACGACAGGGTGAACACCGGGGAGCTGTTTTTT	CSASDDRVNTGELFF	TRBV20-1	TRBD1	TRBJ2-2	many
TGTGCCAGCAGTTACTCGGGACTAGCGCTGAAAGAGACCCAGTACTTC	CASSYSGLALKETQYF	TRBV6-2/TRBV6-3	TRBD2	TRBJ2-5	many
TGTGCCAGCAGCCAAGATCTGACGGTTAGCAATCAGCCCCAGCATTTT	CASSQDLTVSNQPQHF	TRBV3-1	-	TRBJ1-5	-
TGCGCCAGCAGCTTAGGACAGGGCTATAAGAGCAATCAGCCCCAGCATTTT	CASSLGQGYKSNQPQHF	TRBV5-1	TRBD1	TRBJ1-5	many
TGTGCCAGCAGTTACTCGCCTAGCGGGACTAATGAGCAGTTCTTC	CASSYSPSGTNEQFF	TRBV6-6	TRBD2	TRBJ2-1	-